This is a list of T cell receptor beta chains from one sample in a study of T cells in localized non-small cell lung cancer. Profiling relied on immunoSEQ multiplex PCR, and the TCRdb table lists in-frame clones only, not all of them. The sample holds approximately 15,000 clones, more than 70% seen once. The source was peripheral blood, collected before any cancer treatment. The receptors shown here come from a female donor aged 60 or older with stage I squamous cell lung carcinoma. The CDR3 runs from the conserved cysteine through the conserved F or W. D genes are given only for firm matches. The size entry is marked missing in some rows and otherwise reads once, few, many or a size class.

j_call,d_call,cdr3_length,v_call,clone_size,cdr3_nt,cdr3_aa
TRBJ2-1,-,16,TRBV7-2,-,TGTGCCAGCAGCCATAGGATCTGGGGAACCTACAATGAGCAGTTCTTC,CASSHRIWGTYNEQFF
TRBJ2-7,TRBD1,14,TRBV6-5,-,TGTGCCAGCAGCTCAGGGACAGGGTACTACGAGCAGTACTTC,CASSSGTGYYEQYF
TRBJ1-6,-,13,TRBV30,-,TGTGCCTGGAGTGGAGGTAATAATTCACCCCTCCACTTT,CAWSGGNNSPLHF
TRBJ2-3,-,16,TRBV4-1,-,TGCGCCAGCAGCTCCGGCATCCTCGCCCGCTCGGATACGCAGTATTTT,CASSSGILARSDTQYF
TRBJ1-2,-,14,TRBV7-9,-,TGTGCCAGCAGCCAGGGCGGGGGGAACTATGGCTACACCTTC,CASSQGGGNYGYTF
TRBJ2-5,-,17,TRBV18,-,TGTGCCAGCTCACTGGACACACCCCGTCGGGGGCAAGAGACCCAGTACTTC,CASSLDTPRRGQETQYF
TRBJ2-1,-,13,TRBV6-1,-,TGTGCCAGCAGTGGAGACCTTGGTAATGAGCAGTTCTTC,CASSGDLGNEQFF
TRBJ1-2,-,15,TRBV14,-,TGTGCCAGCAGCCAAGGCGCCAGGGTAGCAGAAGGCTACACCTTC,CASSQGARVAEGYTF
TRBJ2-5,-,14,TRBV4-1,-,TGCGCCAGCAGCCGTCAGGAACACCAAGAGACCCAGTACTTC,CASSRQEHQETQYF
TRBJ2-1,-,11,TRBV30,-,TGTGCCTGGAGAGAAAGGGGGAGTCAGTTCTTC,CAWRERGSQFF
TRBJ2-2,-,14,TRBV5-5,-,TGTGCCAGCAGCCCCGGGGCAAACACCGGGGAGCTGTTTTTT,CASSPGANTGELFF
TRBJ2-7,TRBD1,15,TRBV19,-,TGTGCCAGTAGTATAACGGACAGGGGGGGCTACGAGCAGTACTTC,CASSITDRGGYEQYF
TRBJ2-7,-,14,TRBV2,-,TGTGCCAGCAGTGAAGAAAGGACAGTTAACGAGCAGTACTTC,CASSEERTVNEQYF
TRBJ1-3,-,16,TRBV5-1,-,TGCGCCAGCAGCTTGGCCGACGTAAGGGCTGGAAACACCATATATTTT,CASSLADVRAGNTIYF
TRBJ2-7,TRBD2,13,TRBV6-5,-,TGTGCCACGGGAACTAGCGGTTACTACGAGCAGTACTTC,CATGTSGYYEQYF
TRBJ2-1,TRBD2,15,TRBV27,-,TGTGCCAGCACCCATGAGAGCGGGAGGGGAGGTGAGCAGTTCTTC,CASTHESGRGGEQFF
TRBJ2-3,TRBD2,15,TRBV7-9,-,TGTGCCAGCAACGGGGGGGAGGGAGGCACAGATACGCAGTATTTT,CASNGGEGGTDTQYF
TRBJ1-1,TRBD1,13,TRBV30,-,TGTGCTTTTCGGGGGACAGAGAAATTTGAAGCTTTCTTT,CAFRGTEKFEAFF
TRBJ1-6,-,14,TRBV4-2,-,TGTGCCAGCAGCCAAGACCAGGGGAATTCACCCCTCCACTTT,CASSQDQGNSPLHF
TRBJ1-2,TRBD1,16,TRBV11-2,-,TGTGCCAGCAGCTTTTCGAAAACAGGGGGCGCCTATGGCTACACCTTC,CASSFSKTGGAYGYTF
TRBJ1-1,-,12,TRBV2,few,TGTGCCAGCAGTGTAAGGCCCTTTGAAGCTTTCTTT,CASSVRPFEAFF
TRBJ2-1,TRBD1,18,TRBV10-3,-,TGTGCCATCAGTGACCCCAGGGACAGGGAAAGTGTTTACAATGAGCAGTTCTTC,CAISDPRDRESVYNEQFF
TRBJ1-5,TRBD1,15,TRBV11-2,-,TGTGCCAGCAGCTCGGACAGGGTAGGCAATCAGCCCCAGCATTTT,CASSSDRVGNQPQHF
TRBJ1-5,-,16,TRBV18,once,TGTGCCAGCTCACCAAAGAGGCAGGCGGGGGGTCAGCCCCAGCATTTT,CASSPKRQAGGQPQHF
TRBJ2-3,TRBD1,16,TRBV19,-,TGTGCCAGTAGTATAGATCAGGGGACAGGAAGCGATACGCAGTATTTT,CASSIDQGTGSDTQYF
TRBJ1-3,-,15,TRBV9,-,TGTGCCAGCAGCGTAGGTCCCGGGCCTGGAAACACCATATATTTT,CASSVGPGPGNTIYF
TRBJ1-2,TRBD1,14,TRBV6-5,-,TGTGCCAGCAGAAACAGGGGGTTTGGCTATGGCTACACCTTC,CASRNRGFGYGYTF
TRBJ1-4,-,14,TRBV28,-,TGTGCCAGCAGTTTCCTTGAGGGAAATGAAAAACTGTTTTTT,CASSFLEGNEKLFF
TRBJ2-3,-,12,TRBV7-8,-,TGTGCCAGCAGCTTGGACTTGGATACGCAGTATTTT,CASSLDLDTQYF
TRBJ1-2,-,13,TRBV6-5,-,TGTGCCAGCAGTTACCGGCAGCCGGGAGGCTACACCTTC,CASSYRQPGGYTF
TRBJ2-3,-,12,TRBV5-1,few,TGCGCCAGCAGCTTGGAATCGGATACGCAGTATTTT,CASSLESDTQYF
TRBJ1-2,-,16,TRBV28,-,TGTGCCAGCGGACGGGCGCCTGCCGCACGGGGCTATGGCTACACCTTC,CASGRAPAARGYGYTF
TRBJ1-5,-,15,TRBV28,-,TGTGCCAGCAGTTACGGGTCCTTTAAAAATCAGCCCCAGCATTTT,CASSYGSFKNQPQHF
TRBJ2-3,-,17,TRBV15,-,TGTGCCACCAGAGGGGAGAGAGTTGATTTGAGGACAGATACGCAGTATTTT,CATRGERVDLRTDTQYF
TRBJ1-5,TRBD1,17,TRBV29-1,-,TGCAGCGTCGGGACAGGGAGAAGGGTCAAACGCAATCAGCCCCAGCATTTT,CSVGTGRRVKRNQPQHF
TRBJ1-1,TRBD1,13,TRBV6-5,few,TGTGCCAGCAGTGATCTACAGGGGGCGGGAGCTTTCTTT,CASSDLQGAGAFF
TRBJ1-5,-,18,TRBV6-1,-,TGTGCCAGCAGTGATCACAGTTTCTCCTTCGTTAGCAATCAGCCCCAGCATTTT,CASSDHSFSFVSNQPQHF
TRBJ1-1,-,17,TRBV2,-,TGTGCCAGCAGGTCCGGTGTTGGGGGCCCCGTGAACACTGAAGCTTTCTTT,CASRSGVGGPVNTEAFF
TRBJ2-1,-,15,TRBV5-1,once,TGCGCCAGCAGCTGGCCGAGACAGGTATACAATGAGCAGTTCTTC,CASSWPRQVYNEQFF
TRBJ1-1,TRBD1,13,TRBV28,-,TGTGCCAGCAGTGACAGGGTTACCACTGAAGCTTTCTTT,CASSDRVTTEAFF
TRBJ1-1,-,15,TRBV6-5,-,TGTGCCAGCAGTTACTCGATTCCGGGGAAACCTGAAGCTTTCTTT,CASSYSIPGKPEAFF
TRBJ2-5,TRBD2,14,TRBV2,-,TGTGCCAGCAATCCCGGGACTAGCGGAGAGACCCAGTACTTC,CASNPGTSGETQYF
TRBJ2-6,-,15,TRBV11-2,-,TGTGCCAGCAGCCGCCGGGGGTCTGGGGCCAACGTCCTGACTTTC,CASSRRGSGANVLTF
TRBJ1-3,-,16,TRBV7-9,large,TGTGCCAGCAGCCAGGATACAGGGCACTCTGGAAACACCATATATTTT,CASSQDTGHSGNTIYF
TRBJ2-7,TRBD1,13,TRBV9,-,TGTGCCAGCAGCGGGTGGACAGGGGGCGAGCAGTACTTC,CASSGWTGGEQYF
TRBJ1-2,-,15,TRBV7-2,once,TGTGCCAGCAGTCAAATCAGACGGACTAACTATGGCTACACCTTC,CASSQIRRTNYGYTF
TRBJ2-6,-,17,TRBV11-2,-,TGTGCCAGCAGCTTAGGTTGGACGGCCCTCGGGGCCAACGTCCTGACTTTC,CASSLGWTALGANVLTF
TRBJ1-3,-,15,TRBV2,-,TGTGCCAGCAAGGACAGTCTTTTCTCTGGAAACACCATATATTTT,CASKDSLFSGNTIYF
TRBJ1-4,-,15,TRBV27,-,TGTGCCAGCAGTTGGGGGGCCGGCCGGAATGAAAAACTGTTTTTT,CASSWGAGRNEKLFF
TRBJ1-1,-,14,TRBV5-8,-,TGTGCCAGCAGCTTAACCGGGACAAGCCTTGAAGCTTTCTTT,CASSLTGTSLEAFF
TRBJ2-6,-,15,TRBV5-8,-,TGTGCCAGCAGCTTGGGGCCCTCTGGGGCCAACGTCCTGACTTTC,CASSLGPSGANVLTF
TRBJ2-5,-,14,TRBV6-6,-,TGTGCCAGCAGCTTTGGGGGGCCCCAAGAGACCCAGTACTTC,CASSFGGPQETQYF
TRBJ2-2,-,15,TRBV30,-,TGTGCCTGGAGTGGGTACAGGGCTAACACCGGGGAGCTGTTTTTT,CAWSGYRANTGELFF
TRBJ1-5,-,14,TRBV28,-,TGTGCCAGCAGTCTAGAGACACCTAGGAGGCCCCAGCATTTT,CASSLETPRRPQHF
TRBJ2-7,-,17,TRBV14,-,TGTGCCAGCAGCCAAGAATCGTGGGACGGAATAGGCCACGAGCAGTACTTC,CASSQESWDGIGHEQYF